This T cell receptor (beta chain) was identified during a study of cytotoxic CD8 clonotypes in ibrutinib-treated CLL. As for the study in general: Partial responses totalled approximately 25 and complete responses 2; after median roughly 71 months, about 14 remained remitted and roughly twelve progressed. Response samples were taken after a median about twelve months of treatment, range 6 to 36.

Sequencing was performed with immunoSEQ multiplex PCR; in TCRdb, only in-frame clones are kept and a portion is missing. The repertoire holds 20,000 or so clones, around 68% seen once, with roughly 26% in the top ten. On this clone: The target antigen is unknown.

As input for TCR beta libraries, around 2 micrograms of genomic DNA came from cryopreserved PBMCs. Germline trimming cut 4 bases from V and 2 bases from J; bases unmatched to any gene: 7. CDR3 length: 18 residues. Study-level points and caveats: Patients with sustained remission and those progressing were sampled at differing times.

V usage is TRBV23-1 and J usage is TRBJ2-3, with 15 positions matching TRBD2. TRBV23-1 is filed as an ORF, its function uncertain. The sequencing here drew on PBMCs, taken before ibrutinib treatment. The TCR was taken from a human donor with chronic lymphocytic leukemia. Here the CDR3 DNA reads TGCGCCAGCAGTCTCGGACTAGCGGGAGGGCCCGTCACAGATACGCAGTATTTT. Encoded protein: CASSLGLAGGPVTDTQYF.